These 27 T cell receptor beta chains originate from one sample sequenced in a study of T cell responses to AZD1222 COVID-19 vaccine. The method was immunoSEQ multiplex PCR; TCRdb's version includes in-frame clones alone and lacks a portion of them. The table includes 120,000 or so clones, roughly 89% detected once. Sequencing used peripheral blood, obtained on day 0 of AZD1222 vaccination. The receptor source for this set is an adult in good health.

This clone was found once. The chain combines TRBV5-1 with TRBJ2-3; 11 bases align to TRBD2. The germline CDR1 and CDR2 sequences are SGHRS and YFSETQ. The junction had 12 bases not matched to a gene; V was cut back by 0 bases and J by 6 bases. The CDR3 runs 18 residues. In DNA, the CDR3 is TGCGCCAGCAGCTTGGCCAATTTAGCGGGAGGGGTCGAGGATACGCAGTATTTT. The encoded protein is CASSLANLAGGVEDTQYF.

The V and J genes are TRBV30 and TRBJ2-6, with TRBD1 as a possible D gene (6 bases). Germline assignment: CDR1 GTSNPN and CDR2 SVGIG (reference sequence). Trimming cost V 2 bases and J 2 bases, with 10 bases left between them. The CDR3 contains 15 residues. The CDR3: CAWSKGVTGANVLTF. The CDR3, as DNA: TGTGCCTGGAGTAAGGGGGTCACTGGGGCCAACGTCCTGACTTTC.

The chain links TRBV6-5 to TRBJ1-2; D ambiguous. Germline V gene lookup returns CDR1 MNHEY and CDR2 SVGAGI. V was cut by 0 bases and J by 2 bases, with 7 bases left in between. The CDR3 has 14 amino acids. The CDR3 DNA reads TGTGCCAGCAGTTACTCATATGGGAACTATGGCTACACCTTC. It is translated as CASSYSYGNYGYTF.

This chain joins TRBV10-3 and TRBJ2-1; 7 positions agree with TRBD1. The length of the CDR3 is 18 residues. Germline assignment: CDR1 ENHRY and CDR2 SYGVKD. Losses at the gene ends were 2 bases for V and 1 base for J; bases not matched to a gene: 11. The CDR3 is CAISEPTRLGQSYNEQFF. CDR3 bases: TGTGCCATCAGTGAGCCGACCCGACTGGGACAGTCCTACAATGAGCAGTTCTTC.

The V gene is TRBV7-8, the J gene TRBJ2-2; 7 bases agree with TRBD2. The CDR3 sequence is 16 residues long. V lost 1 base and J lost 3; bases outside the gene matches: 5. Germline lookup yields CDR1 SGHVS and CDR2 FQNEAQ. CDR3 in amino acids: CASSLESRGYTGELFF. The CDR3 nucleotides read TGTGCCAGCAGCTTAGAATCGCGGGGGTACACCGGGGAGCTGTTTTTT.

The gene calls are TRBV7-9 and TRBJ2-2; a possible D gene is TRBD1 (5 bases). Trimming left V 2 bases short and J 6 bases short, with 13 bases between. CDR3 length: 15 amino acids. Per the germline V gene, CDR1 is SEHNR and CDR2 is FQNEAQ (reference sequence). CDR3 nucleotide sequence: TGTGCCAGCAGCTTACCAGGGTCGGTGGCCGGGGAGCTGTTTTTT. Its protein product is CASSLPGSVAGELFF.

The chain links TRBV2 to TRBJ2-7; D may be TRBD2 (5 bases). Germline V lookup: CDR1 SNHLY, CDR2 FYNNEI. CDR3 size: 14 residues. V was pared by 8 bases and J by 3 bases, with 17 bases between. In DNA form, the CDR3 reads TGTGCCAGCGTGATAAGGAGCGGCCACTACGAGCAGTACTTC. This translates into CASVIRSGHYEQYF.

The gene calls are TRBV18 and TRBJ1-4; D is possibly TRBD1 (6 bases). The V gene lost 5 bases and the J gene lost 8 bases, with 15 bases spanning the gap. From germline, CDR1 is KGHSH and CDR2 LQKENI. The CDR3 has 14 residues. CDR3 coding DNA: TGTGCCAGCTCAGACGGACAGCGGACGGAAAAACTGTTTTTT. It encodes CASSDGQRTEKLFF.

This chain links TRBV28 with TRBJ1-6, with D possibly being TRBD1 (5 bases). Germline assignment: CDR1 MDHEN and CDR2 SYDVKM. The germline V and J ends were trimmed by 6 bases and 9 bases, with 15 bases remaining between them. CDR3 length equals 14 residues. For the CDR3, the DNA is TGTGCCAGCAGACTGATGGGGGAGATTTCACCCCTCCACTTT. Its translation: CASRLMGEISPLHF.

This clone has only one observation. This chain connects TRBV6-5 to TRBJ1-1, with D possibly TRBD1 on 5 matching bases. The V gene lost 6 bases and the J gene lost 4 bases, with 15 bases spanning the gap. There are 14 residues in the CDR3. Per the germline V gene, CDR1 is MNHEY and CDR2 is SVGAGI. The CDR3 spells CASSAGFRSTEAFF. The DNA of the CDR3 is TGTGCCAGCAGCGCAGGGTTCAGGAGCACTGAAGCTTTCTTT.

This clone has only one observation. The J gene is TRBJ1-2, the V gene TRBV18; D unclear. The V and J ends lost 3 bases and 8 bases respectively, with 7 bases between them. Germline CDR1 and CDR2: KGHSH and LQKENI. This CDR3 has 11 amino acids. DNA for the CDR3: TGTGCCAGCTCACCGACGGAGGGCTACACCTTC. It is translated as CASSPTEGYTF.

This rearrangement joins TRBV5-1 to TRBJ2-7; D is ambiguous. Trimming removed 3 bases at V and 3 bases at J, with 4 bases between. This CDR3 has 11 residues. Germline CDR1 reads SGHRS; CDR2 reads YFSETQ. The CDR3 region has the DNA TGCGCCAGCAGCTCACACTACGAGCAGTACTTC. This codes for CASSSHYEQYF.

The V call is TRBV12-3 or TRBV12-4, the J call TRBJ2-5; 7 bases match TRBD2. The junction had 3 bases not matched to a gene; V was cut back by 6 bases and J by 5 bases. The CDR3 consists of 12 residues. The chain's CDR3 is CASRAGGETQYF. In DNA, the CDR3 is TGTGCCAGCAGGGCCGGGGGGGAGACCCAGTACTTC.

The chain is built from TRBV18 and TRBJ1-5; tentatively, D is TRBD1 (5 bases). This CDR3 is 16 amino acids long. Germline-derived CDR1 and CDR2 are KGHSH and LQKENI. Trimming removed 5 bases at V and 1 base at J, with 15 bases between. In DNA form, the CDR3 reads TGTGCCAGCTCATTCGGGACCTCTGGGAGCAATCAGCCCCAGCATTTT. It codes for CASSFGTSGSNQPQHF.

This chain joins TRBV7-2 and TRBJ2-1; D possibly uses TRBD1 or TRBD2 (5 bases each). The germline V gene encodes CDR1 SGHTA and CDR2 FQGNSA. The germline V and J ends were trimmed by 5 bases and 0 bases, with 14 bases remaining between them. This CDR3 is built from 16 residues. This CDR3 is CASSLRDLSSYNEQFF. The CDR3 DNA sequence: TGTGCCAGCAGCCTCCGGGACCTAAGCTCCTACAATGAGCAGTTCTTC.

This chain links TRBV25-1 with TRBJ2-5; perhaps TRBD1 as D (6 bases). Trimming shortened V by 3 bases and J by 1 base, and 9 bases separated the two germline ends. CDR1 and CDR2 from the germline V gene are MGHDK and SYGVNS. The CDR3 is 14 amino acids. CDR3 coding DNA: TGTGCCAGCAGTGAGTCAGGGGTCCAAGAGACCCAGTACTTC. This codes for CASSESGVQETQYF.

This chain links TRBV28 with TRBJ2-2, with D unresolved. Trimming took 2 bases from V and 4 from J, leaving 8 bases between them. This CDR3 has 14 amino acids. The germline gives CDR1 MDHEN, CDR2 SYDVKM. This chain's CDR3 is CASSLLPGTGELFF. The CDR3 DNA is TGTGCCAGCAGTTTACTACCGGGCACCGGGGAGCTGTTTTTT.

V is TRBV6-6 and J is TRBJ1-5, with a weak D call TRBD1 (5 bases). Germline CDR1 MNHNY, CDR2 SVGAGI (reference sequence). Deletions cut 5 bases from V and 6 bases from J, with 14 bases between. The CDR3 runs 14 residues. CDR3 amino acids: CASSRSGGPQPQHF. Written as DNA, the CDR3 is TGTGCCAGCAGTAGAAGCGGGGGTCCTCAGCCCCAGCATTTT.

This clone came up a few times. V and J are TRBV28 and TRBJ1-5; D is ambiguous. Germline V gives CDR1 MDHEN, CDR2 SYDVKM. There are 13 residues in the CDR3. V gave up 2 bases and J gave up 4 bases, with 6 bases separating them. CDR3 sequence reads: CASSLNRNQPQHF. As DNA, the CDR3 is TGTGCCAGCAGTTTAAACCGAAATCAGCCCCAGCATTTT. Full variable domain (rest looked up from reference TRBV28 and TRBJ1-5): DVKVTQSSRYLVKRTGEKVFLECVQDMDHENMFWYRQDPGLGLRLIYFSYDVKMKEKGDIPEGYSVSREKKERFSLILESASTNQTSMYLCASSLNRNQPQHFGDGTRLSIL.

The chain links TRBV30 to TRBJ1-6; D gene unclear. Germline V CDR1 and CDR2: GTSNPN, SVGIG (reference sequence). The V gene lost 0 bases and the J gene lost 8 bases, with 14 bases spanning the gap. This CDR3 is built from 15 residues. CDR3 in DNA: TGTGCCTGGAGTGTACGGTGGAGGGAGTATTCACCCCTCCACTTT. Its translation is CAWSVRWREYSPLHF.

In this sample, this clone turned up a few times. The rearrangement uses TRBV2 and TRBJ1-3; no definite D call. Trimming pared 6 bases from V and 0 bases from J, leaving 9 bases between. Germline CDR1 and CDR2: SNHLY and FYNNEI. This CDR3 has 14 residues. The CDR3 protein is CASSPYSSGNTIYF. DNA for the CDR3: TGTGCCAGCAGCCCCTACAGCTCTGGAAACACCATATATTTT.

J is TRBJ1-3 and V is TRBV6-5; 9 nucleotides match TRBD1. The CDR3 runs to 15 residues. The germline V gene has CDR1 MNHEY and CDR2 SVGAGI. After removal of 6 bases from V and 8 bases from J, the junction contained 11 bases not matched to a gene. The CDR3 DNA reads TGTGCCAGCAGCAGAATACAGGGGGCAAGGGACACCATATATTTT. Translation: CASSRIQGARDTIYF.

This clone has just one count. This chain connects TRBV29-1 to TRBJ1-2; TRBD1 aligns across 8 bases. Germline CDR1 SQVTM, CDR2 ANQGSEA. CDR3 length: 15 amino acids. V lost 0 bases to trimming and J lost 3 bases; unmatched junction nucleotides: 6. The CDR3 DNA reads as TGCAGCGTTGAAGATTTGGCGACAGGGGACTATGGCTACACCTTC. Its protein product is CSVEDLATGDYGYTF.

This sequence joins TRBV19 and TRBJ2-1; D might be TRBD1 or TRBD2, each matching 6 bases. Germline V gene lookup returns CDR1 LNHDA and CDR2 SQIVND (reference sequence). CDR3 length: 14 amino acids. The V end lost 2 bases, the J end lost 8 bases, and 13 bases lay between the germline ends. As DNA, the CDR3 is TGTGCCAGTAGTATACTCCTAGGGGGGTATGAGCAGTTCTTC. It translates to CASSILLGGYEQFF.

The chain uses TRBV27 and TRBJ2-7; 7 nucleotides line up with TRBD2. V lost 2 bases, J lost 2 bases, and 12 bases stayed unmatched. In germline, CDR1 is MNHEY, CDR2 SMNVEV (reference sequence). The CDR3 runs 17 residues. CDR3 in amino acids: CASSLGKDSGAAYEQYF. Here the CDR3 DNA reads TGTGCCAGCAGTTTAGGGAAAGACAGCGGGGCGGCCTACGAGCAGTACTTC.

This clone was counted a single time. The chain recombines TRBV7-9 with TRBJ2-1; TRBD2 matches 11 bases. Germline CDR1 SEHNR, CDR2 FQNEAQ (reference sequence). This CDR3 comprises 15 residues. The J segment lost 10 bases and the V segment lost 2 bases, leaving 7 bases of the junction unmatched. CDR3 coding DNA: TGTGCCAGCAGCTTACTAGCGGGGGGTGGTCCCGAGCAGTTCTTC. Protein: CASSLLAGGGPEQFF.

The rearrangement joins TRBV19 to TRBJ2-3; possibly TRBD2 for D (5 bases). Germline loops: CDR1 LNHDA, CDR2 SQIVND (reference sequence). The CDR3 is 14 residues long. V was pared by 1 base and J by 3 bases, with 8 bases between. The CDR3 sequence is CASSIARRTDTQYF. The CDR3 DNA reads TGTGCCAGTAGTATAGCGAGGAGGACAGATACGCAGTATTTT.